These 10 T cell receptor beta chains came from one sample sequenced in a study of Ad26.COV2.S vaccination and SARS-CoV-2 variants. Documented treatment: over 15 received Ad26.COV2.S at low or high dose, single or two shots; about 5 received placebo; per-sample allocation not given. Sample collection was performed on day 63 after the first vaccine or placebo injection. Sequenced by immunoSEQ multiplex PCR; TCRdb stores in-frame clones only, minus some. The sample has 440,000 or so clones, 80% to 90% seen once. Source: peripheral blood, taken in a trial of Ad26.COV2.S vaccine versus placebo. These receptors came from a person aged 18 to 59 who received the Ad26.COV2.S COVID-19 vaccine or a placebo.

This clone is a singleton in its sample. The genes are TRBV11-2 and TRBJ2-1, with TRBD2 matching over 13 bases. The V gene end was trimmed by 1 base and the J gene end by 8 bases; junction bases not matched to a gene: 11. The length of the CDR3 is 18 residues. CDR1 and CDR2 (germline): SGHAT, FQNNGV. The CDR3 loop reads CASSLGRGWTSGSYEQFF. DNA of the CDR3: TGTGCCAGCAGCTTAGGGAGAGGGTGGACTAGCGGGAGTTATGAGCAGTTCTTC.

The CDR3 loop reads CASSEGNEAGGRGETQYF. The CDR3 coding sequence is TGTGCCAGCAGTGAGGGCAACGAGGCGGGAGGCCGGGGAGAGACCCAGTACTTC. The chain combines TRBV2 with TRBJ2-5, with 8 bases lining up with TRBD2. The length of the CDR3 is 18 residues. The germline gives CDR1 SNHLY, CDR2 FYNNEI. Losses at the gene ends were 3 bases for V and 4 bases for J; bases not matched to a gene: 16. The full variable domain, in which reference TRBV2 and TRBJ2-5 provide the parts outside the CDR3, is EPEVTQTPSHQVTQMGQEVILRCVPISNHLYFYWYRQILGQKVEFLVSFYNNEISEKSEIFDDQFSVERPDGSNFTLKIRSTKLEDSAMYFCASSEGNEAGGRGETQYFGPGTRLLVL.

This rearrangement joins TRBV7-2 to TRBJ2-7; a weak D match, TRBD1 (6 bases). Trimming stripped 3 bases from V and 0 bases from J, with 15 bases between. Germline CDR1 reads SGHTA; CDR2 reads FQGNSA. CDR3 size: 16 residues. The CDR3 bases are TGTGCCAGCAGCTTGACGTATGACAGGAGCTCCTACGAGCAGTACTTC. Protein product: CASSLTYDRSSYEQYF.

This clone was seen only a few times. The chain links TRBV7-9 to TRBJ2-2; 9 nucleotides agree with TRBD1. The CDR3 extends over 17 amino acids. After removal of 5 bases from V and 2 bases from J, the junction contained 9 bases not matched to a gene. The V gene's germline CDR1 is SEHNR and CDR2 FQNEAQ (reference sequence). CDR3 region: CASSPRGQGRNTGELFF. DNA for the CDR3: TGTGCCAGCAGCCCCAGAGGACAGGGGAGAAACACCGGGGAGCTGTTTTTT.

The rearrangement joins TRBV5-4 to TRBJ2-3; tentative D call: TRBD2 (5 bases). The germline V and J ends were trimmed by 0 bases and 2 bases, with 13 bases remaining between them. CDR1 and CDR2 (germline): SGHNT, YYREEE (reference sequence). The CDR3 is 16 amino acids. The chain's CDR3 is CASSLAGIGVTDTQYF. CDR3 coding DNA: TGTGCCAGCAGCTTGGCCGGGATCGGGGTCACAGATACGCAGTATTTT.

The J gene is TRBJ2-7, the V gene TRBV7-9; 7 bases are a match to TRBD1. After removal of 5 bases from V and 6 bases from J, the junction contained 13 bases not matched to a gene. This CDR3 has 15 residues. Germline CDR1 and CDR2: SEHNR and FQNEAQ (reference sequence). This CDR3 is CASSLELLTGFEQYF. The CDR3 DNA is TGTGCCAGCAGCCTAGAGCTTCTGACAGGGTTCGAGCAGTACTTC.

The CDR3: CASSINRLNVGFLGYTF. In nucleotides, the CDR3 is TGTGCCAGTAGTATAAACAGGCTCAACGTCGGATTTTTGGGCTACACCTTC. The chain links TRBV19 to TRBJ1-2; a possible D gene is TRBD1 (5 bases). The CDR3 consists of 17 residues. Germline assignment: CDR1 LNHDA and CDR2 SQIVND (reference sequence). The V end lost 2 bases, the J end lost 8 bases, and 24 bases lay between the germline ends.

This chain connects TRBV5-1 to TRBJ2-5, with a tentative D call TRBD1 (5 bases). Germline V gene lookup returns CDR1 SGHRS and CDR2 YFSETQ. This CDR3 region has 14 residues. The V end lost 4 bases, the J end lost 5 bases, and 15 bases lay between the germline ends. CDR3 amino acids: CASSRQGMSETQYF. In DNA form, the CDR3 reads TGCGCCAGCAGCCGGCAGGGAATGAGTGAGACCCAGTACTTC.

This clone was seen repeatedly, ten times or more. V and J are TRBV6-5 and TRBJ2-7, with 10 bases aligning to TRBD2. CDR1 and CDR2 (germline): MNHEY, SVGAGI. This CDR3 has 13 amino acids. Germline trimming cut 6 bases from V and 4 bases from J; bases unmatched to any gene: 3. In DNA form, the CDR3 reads TGTGCCAGCAGCAAGCGGGAGGGATACGAGCAGTACTTC. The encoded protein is CASSKREGYEQYF.

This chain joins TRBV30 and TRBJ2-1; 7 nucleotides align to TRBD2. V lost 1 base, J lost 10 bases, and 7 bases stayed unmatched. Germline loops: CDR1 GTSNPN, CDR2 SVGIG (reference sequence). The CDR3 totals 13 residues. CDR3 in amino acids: CAWSGLAVREQFF. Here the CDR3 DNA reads TGTGCCTGGAGTGGTCTAGCGGTAAGAGAGCAGTTCTTC.